This TCR beta chain appears in the sequencing data of a study of T cells in Graves' hyperthyroidism and ophthalmopathy (dated by TCRdb to between 2017 and 2020). For context, the study as a whole: Peripheral blood was collected at initial diagnosis, before any treatment. Once sampling was done, hyperthyroidism patients were given methimazole at a starting dose of 30 mg daily, whereas ophthalmopathy patients were given high-dose intravenous methylprednisolone. The study also compared thyroid tissue and blood T-cell repertoires from 6 or 7 Graves' hyperthyroidism patients. The 75 to 100 discovery patients were divided at random into training and test sets in a 7:3 ratio. Prospective prediction of ophthalmopathy was tested in an independent validation cohort of under 20 hyperthyroidism patients and 15 to 17 patients who later progressed to ophthalmopathy. TCR Vbeta CDR3 sequencing of fewer than 150 peripheral blood samples (under 45 ophthalmopathy, approximately 80 hyperthyroidism and approximately 17 progressor patients) is reported in the paper. TCR V-J signatures able to tell the groups apart were searched for in a discovery cohort of approximately 95 patients, of whom over 40 had Graves' ophthalmopathy and roughly 57 had stable Graves' hyperthyroidism.

A patient counted as having stable Graves' hyperthyroidism if no progression to ophthalmopathy occurred over 18 months of follow-up. Hyperthyroidism patients were aged 18 to 65 years and newly diagnosed, with disease duration of less than 2 months. Exclusion was applied to patients with uncontrolled infections, other autoimmune diseases, pregnancy or lactation. Diagnoses were established on the basis of clinical symptoms, serum thyroxine and TRAb, thyroid ultrasound, and orbital computed tomography. PBMCs were separated from under 11 ml of fresh peripheral blood using Ficoll-Paque density gradient centrifugation. Total RNA was extracted with Trizol reagent, and quality was checked on an Agilent 2100 Bioanalyzer. What the study reported, not specific to this receptor: Most expanded thyroid clonotypes (frequency above 0.001) were also detected in blood, suggesting blood repertoires may reflect thyroid immune responses. Sample size was not statistically predetermined, and investigators were not blinded to group allocation. A 13 V-J signature model separated ophthalmopathy from stable hyperthyroidism, with around 90% sensitivity and about 81% specificity in cross-validation and 80%/75% in testing. During validation, the model predicted progression to ophthalmopathy a median of about 6.5 months ahead of onset, with more than 60% sensitivity and around 72% specificity.

This clonotype showed up many times. This receptor's antigen is unknown. There are no base qualities to consult, and no much larger clone falls within one base. From its cysteine to its phenylalanine, the CDR3 spans 11 amino acids. Kept here is only the CDR3 DNA, which spans 33 bases and is read in frame from base 1. Trimming takes 6 bases from V and 8 bases from J, and the germline ends sit 11 bases apart. CDR1 and CDR2, per the germline V gene (reference sequence), are LGHDT and YNNKEL. The TCR beta CDR3 regions were amplified from RNA transcripts. The first round of RT-PCR for the TCR CDR3 was performed with the HTBI primer set and the Qiagen OneStep RT-PCR kit. Libraries were constructed in a second round of multiplex PCR, after which size selection and purification were carried out. Sequencing of the libraries was done on an Illumina HiSeq2000 using paired-end 100 bp reads. The study's processing was this. SOAPnuke was used to process the raw data, with reads discarded if the reads contained adapters or uncalled bases, had a mean Phred below 15, or lacked an exact constant-primer or identifier match. High-quality paired reads were merged using COPE v1.2.5, and each unique nucleotide sequence was defined as a clonotype. Clonotypes were aligned to IMGT TRBV, TRBD and TRBJ reference segments using MiTCR v1.1. The analysis was restricted to V-J combinations with a frequency above 0.0001, which together covered 99.2% of the repertoires. A TCS score was defined as the ratio between F50 (clonal expansion) and ExV (chaos), using BLOSUM62-based TCRdist between CDR3 peptides within each V-J. Welch's t-statistics and random forest reduced fewer than 600 V-J features to 13, which were used in a naive Bayes classifier (R e1071). The public reads were reprocessed in TCRdb via fastp at Q25 and MiXCR, keeping in-frame beta chains. Each entry merges the rows of one CDR3 protein and shows their most common DNA and genes. In this record, the V and J calls reflect TCRdb's handling and not the investigators' own analysis. This sample has around 500,000 distinct CDR3 sequences in its table, and around 15% of those were observed once. The top ten clonotypes cover about 14% of the sample.

The clonotype comes from a woman between 35 and 50 years old with Graves' hyperthyroidism. The V and J segments used are TRBV3-1 and TRBJ2-7; no D gene is confidently identified. The material sequenced was blood. The encoded CDR3 is CASRDRWQQYF. The DNA is TGTGCCAGCAGGGACCGCTGGCAGCAGTACTTC.